This TCR beta chain was obtained from a study of OX40 agonist ivuxolimab in advanced cancers. Sequenced by immunoSEQ multiplex PCR; TCRdb stores in-frame clones only, minus some. The table lists around 19,000 clones, around 79% of them singletons. The germline gives CDR1 SGHRS, CDR2 YFSETQ. The V and J ends lost 0 bases and 0 bases respectively, with 7 bases between them. The CDR3 has 15 residues. Worth noting for this clone: Other DNA sequences from this sample encode an identical CDR3 as well.

The rearrangement joins TRBV5-1 to TRBJ1-5; D is unresolved. This TCR came from an adult with an advanced solid tumor such as melanoma, head and neck, liver or kidney cancer. The specimen was CD4+ or CD8+ T cells sorted from blood, collected in a trial of the OX40 agonist ivuxolimab. The CDR3 protein is CASSLDSYSNQPQHF. In DNA, the CDR3 is TGCGCCAGCAGCTTGGACAGCTATAGCAATCAGCCCCAGCATTTT.